A selection of T cell receptor beta chains follows, all from one sample in a study of blood T cell repertoires in COVID-19. Libraries were prepared by immunoSEQ multiplex PCR; TCRdb keeps only in-frame clonotypes and omits some of them. The table shows 85,000 or so clones, with more than 90% occurring only once. Material for sequencing was peripheral blood. All receptors come from a human donor with active COVID-19. The donor label of this sample is uncertain. The CDR3 runs from the conserved cysteine through the conserved F or W. Fields, in order: V gene, D gene, J gene, CDR3 protein, CDR3 DNA. D genes are given only for firm matches.

v_gene: TRBV5-6; d_gene: TRBD2; j_gene: TRBJ2-1; CDR3aa: CASSDVGKWEGLNEQFF; CDR3nt: TGTGCCAGCAGTGATGTTGGTAAGTGGGAGGGCCTCAATGAGCAGTTCTTC
v_gene: TRBV24-1; d_gene: TRBD1; j_gene: TRBJ1-4; CDR3aa: CATSGTGTEGSTNEKLFF; CDR3nt: TGTGCCACCAGTGGTACCGGGACAGAAGGATCAACTAATGAAAAACTGTTTTTT
v_gene: TRBV15; d_gene: .; j_gene: TRBJ2-4; CDR3aa: CATSRDPFFENIQYF; CDR3nt: TGTGCCACCAGCAGAGATCCCTTTTTCGAAAACATTCAGTACTTC
v_gene: TRBV28; d_gene: .; j_gene: TRBJ1-2; CDR3aa: CASTSPGTGYTF; CDR3nt: TGTGCCAGCACCTCCCCAGGAACTGGCTACACCTTC
v_gene: TRBV9; d_gene: TRBD2; j_gene: TRBJ2-1; CDR3aa: CASSVESGLAGYNEQFF; CDR3nt: TGTGCCAGCAGCGTAGAGAGTGGGCTAGCGGGTTACAATGAGCAGTTCTTC
v_gene: TRBV11-2; d_gene: TRBD2; j_gene: TRBJ2-3; CDR3aa: CASRGLDLFRTDTQYF; CDR3nt: TGTGCCAGCAGGGGACTAGATCTCTTCCGCACAGATACGCAGTATTTT
v_gene: TRBV19; d_gene: .; j_gene: TRBJ1-1; CDR3aa: CASNEELNTEAFF; CDR3nt: TGTGCCAGTAATGAAGAACTAAACACTGAAGCTTTCTTT
v_gene: TRBV27; d_gene: TRBD1; j_gene: TRBJ1-2; CDR3aa: CATAGTGVRNYGYTF; CDR3nt: TGTGCCACCGCCGGGACAGGGGTACGGAACTATGGCTACACCTTC
v_gene: TRBV11-2; d_gene: .; j_gene: TRBJ1-1; CDR3aa: CASSFGQSNTEAFF; CDR3nt: TGTGCCAGCAGCTTCGGACAGTCAAACACTGAAGCTTTCTTT
v_gene: TRBV7-2; d_gene: .; j_gene: TRBJ2-5; CDR3aa: CASSQTGVGTETQYF; CDR3nt: TGTGCCAGCAGCCAGACCGGGGTTGGCACGGAGACCCAGTACTTC